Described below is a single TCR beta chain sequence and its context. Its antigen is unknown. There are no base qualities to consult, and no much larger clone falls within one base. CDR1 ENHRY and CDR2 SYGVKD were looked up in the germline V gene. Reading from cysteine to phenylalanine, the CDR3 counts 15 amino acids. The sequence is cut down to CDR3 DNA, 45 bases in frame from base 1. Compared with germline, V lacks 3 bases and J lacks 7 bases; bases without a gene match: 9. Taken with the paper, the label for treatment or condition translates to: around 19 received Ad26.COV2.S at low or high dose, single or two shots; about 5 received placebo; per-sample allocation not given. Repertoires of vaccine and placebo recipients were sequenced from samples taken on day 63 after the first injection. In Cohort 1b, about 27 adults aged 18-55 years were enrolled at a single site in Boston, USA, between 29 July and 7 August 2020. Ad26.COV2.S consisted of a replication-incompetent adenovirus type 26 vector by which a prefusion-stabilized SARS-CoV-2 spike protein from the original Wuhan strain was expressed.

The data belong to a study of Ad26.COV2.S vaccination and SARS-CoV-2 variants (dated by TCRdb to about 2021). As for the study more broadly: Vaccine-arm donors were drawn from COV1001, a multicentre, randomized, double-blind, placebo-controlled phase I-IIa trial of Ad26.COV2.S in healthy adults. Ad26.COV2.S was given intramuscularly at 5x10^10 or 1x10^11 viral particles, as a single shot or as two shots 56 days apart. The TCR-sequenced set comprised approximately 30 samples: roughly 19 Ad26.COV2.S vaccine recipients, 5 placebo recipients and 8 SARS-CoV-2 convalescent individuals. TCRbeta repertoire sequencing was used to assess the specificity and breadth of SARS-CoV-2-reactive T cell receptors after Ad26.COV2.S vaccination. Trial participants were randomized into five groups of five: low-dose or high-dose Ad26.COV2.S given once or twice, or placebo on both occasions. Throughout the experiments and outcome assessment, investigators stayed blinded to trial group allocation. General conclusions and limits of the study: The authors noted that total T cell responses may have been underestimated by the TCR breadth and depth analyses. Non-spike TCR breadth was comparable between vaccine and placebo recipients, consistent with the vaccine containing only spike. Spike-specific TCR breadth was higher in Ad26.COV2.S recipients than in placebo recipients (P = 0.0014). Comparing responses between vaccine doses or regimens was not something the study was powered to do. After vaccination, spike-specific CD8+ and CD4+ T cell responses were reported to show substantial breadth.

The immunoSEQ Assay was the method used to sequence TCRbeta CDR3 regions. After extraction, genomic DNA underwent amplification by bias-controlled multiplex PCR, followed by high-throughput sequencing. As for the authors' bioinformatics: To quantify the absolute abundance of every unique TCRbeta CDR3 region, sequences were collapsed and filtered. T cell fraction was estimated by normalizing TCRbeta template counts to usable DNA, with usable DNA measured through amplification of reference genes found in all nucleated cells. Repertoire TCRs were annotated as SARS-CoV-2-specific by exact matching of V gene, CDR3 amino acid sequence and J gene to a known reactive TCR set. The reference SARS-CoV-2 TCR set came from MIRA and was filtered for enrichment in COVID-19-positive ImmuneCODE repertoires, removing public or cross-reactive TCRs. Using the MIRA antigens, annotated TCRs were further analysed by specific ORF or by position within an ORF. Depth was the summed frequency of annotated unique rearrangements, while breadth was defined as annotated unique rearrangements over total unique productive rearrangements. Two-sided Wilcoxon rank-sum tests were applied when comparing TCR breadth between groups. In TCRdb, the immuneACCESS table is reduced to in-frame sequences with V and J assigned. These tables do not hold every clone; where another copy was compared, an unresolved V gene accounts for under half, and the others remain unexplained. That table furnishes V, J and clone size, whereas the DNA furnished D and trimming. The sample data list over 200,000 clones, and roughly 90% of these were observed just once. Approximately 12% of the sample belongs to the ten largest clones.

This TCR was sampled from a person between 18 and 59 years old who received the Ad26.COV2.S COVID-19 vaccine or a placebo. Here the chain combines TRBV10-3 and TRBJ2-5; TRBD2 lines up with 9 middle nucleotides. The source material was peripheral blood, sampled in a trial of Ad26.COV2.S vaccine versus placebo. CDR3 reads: CAISEGGGGVTTQYF. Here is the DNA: TGTGCCATCAGTGAAGGCGGCGGGGGGGTCACGACCCAGTACTTC.